The present T cell receptor (beta chain) was sequenced within a study of blood T cell repertoires in COVID-19. In the study overall: Whether acute or convalescent, the COVID-19 samples came from the United States, Italy and Spain. T cells, B-cell-depleted T cells, or PBMCs provided the cDNA or gDNA that served as material.

During active infection, Seattle patients enrolled and were then monitored through disease. The repertoire was sequenced with immunoSEQ multiplex PCR; TCRdb's copy has only in-frame clones and lacks some. Here the sample spans more than 300,000 clones, approximately 87% being singletons. Germline V lookup: CDR1 SGHNT, CDR2 YYREEE (reference sequence). Trimming took off 1 base at V and 5 bases at J, with 15 bases between the two ends. The CDR3 spans 15 residues. The sequenced material came from peripheral blood. The source of this sequence is a woman aged 45-59 years with COVID-19, enrolled during active disease. The rearrangement uses TRBV5-4 and TRBJ1-2, with D hard to call. The CDR3 region is CASSLRVWTEYGYTF. Here the CDR3 DNA reads TGTGCCAGCAGCTTGCGCGTATGGACTGAGTATGGCTACACCTTC.